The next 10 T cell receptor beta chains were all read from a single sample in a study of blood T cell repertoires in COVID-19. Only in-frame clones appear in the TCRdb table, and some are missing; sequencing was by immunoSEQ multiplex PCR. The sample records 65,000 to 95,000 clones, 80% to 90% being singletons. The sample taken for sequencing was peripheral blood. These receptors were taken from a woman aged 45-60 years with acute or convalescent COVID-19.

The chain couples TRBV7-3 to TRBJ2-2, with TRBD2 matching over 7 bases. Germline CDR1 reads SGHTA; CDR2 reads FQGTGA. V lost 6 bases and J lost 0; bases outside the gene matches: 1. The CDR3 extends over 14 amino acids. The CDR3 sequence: CASRLAANTGELFF. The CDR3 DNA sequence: TGTGCCAGCAGGCTAGCGGCGAACACCGGGGAGCTGTTTTTT. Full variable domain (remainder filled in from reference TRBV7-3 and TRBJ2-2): GAGVSQTPSNKVTEKGKYVELRCDPISGHTALYWYRQSLGQGPEFLIYFQGTGAADDSGLPNDRFFAVRPEGSVSTLKIQRTERGDSAVYLCASRLAANTGELFFGEGSRLTVL.

For the CDR3, the DNA is TGTGCCAGCAGCTCAACCGGCGAGCAGTACTTC. This gives the protein CASSSTGEQYF. The chain carries TRBV7-2 and TRBJ2-7, with no clear D. CDR3 size: 11 residues. V was shortened by 4 bases and J by 6 bases, with 7 bases between the two germline ends. Germline assignment: CDR1 SGHTA and CDR2 FQGNSA.

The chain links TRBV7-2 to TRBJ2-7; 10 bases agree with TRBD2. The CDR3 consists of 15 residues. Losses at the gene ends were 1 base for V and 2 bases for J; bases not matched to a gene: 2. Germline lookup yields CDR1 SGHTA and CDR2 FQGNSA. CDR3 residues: CASSLGGLATYEQYF. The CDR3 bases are TGTGCCAGCAGCTTAGGGGGACTAGCGACCTACGAGCAGTACTTC.

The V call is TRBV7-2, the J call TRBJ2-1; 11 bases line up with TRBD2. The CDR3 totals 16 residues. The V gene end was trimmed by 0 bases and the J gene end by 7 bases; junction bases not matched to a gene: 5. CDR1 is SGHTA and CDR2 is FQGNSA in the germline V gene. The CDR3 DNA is TGTGCCAGCAGCTTAGCCTCTAGCGGGGGGCAGAATGAGCAGTTCTTC. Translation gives CASSLASSGGQNEQFF.

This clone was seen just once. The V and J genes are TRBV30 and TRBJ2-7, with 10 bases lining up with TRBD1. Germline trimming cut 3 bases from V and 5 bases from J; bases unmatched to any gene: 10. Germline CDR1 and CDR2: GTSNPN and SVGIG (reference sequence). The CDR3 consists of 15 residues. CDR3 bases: TGTGCCTGGAGAGCCTCCCGGGACAGGGGACACGAGCAGTACTTC. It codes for CAWRASRDRGHEQYF. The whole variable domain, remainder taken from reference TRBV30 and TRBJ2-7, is SQTIHQWPATLVQPVGSPLSLECTVEGTSNPNLYWYRQAAGRGLQLLFYSVGIGQISSEVPQNLSASRPQDRQFILSSKKLLLSDSGFYLCAWRASRDRGHEQYFGPGTRLTVT.

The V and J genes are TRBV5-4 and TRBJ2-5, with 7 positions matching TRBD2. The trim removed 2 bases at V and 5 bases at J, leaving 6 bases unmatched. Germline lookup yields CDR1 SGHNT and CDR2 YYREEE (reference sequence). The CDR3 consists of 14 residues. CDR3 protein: CASSFGRDGETQYF. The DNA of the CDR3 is TGTGCCAGCAGCTTTGGGAGGGATGGGGAGACCCAGTACTTC.

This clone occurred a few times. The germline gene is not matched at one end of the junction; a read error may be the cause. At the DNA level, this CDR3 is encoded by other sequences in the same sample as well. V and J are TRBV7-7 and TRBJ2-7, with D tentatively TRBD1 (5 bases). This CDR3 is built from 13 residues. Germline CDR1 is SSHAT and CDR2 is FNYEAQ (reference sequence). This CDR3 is CASSLRQGTEQYF. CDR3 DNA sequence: TGTGCTAGCAGCTTAAGGCAGGGTACCGAGCAGTACTTC.

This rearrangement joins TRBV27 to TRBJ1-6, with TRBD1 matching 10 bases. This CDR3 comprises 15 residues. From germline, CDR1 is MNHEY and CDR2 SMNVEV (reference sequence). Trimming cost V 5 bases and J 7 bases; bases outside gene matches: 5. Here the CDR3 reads CASSQTGGWNSPLHF. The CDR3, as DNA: TGTGCCAGCAGTCAGACAGGGGGCTGGAATTCACCCCTCCACTTT.

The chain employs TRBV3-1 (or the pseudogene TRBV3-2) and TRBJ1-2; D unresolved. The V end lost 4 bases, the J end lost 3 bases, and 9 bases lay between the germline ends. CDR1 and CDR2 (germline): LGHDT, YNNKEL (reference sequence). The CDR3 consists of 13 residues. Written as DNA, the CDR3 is TGTGCCAGCAGCCCCACCCGGGACTATGGCTACACCTTC. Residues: CASSPTRDYGYTF.

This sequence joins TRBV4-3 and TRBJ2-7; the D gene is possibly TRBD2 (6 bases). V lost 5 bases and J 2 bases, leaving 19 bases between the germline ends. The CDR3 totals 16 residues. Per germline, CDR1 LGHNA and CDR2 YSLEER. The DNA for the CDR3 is TGCGCCAGCAGCATAACCCGGGACTTCGGGCCCTACGAGCAGTACTTC. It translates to CASSITRDFGPYEQYF.